The 4 T cell receptor beta chains below were found in one sample sequenced in a study of regulatory T cells in long-lasting Graves disease. Library construction for TCR beta used iRepertoire HTBI primers and Arm-PCR of CDR3 regions. TCRdb re-derived calls from the multiplex PCR reads in MiXCR, one entry per CDR3 protein. In the table there are a few hundred thousand distinct CDR3 sequences, around 20% of which are singletons. Noted time point: newly diagnosed GD, antithyroid drugs for less than 3 months. PBMCs were the source of the RNA used for TCR sequencing. Another study also made use of these data, one on T cells in Graves' hyperthyroidism and ophthalmopathy.

The sequenced sample was peripheral blood mononuclear cells (PBMCs), obtained at new diagnosis, from a patient treated with antithyroid drugs. Source of these receptors: a woman younger than 45 with Graves disease.

This clonotype occurred many times. The chain carries TRBV7-2 and TRBJ1-5; 9 bases map to TRBD1. Germline V CDR1 and CDR2: SGHTA, FQGNSA. The CDR3 length is 16 residues. Unmatched junction bases numbered 12, after V lost 5 bases and J lost 7 bases. The CDR3 region has the DNA TGTGCCAGCAGCCCGGGGGGGGGACAGGGACGGCAGCCCCAGCATTTT. Amino acids: CASSPGGGQGRQPQHF.

This clonotype was counted many times. This chain connects TRBV5-8 to TRBJ1-1; possibly TRBD1 for D (5 bases). The CDR3 is 16 residues long. The ends were cut back, 0 bases at V and 1 base at J, with 13 bases in the middle. The germline CDR1 and CDR2 sequences are SGHTS and YDEGEE. The CDR3 is CASSLALGTGNTEAFF. The DNA of the CDR3 is TGTGCCAGCAGCTTGGCCCTAGGGACGGGGAACACTGAAGCTTTCTTT.

This clonotype was observed at least ten times. The chain joins TRBV30 to TRBJ1-6; D not certain. Trimming took 1 base from V and 7 from J, leaving 11 bases between them. This CDR3 is 14 amino acids long. CDR1 is GTSNPN and CDR2 is SVGIG in the germline V gene (reference sequence). CDR3 region: CAWSAHGRNSPLHF. CDR3 bases: TGTGCCTGGAGTGCGCATGGGAGAAATTCACCCCTCCACTTT.

This clonotype was recorded at least ten times. The J gene is TRBJ2-1, the V gene TRBV20-1; 12 positions match TRBD2. Germline V CDR1 and CDR2: DFQATT, SNEGSKA (reference sequence). V lost 5 bases to trimming and J lost 10 bases; unmatched junction nucleotides: 9. This CDR3 is 14 amino acids long. CDR3 protein: CSAGLAGGPREQFF. CDR3 nucleotides: TGCAGTGCTGGTCTAGCGGGGGGGCCACGAGAGCAGTTCTTC.